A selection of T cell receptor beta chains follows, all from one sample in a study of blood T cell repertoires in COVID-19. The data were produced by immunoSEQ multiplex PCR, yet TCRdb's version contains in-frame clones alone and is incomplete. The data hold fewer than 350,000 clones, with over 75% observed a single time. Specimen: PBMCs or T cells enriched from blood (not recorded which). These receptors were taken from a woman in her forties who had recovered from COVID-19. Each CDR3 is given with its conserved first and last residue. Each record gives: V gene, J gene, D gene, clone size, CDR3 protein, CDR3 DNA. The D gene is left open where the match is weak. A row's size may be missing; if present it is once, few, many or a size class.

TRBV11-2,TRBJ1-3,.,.,CASSSPTKGNTIYF,TGTGCCAGCAGCTCCCCGACAAAAGGAAACACCATATATTTT
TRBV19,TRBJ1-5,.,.,CASSMGPDNNQPQHF,TGTGCCAGTAGTATGGGTCCGGACAACAATCAGCCCCAGCATTTT
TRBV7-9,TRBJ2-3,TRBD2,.,CASSGTSGRAVTDTQYF,TGTGCCAGCTCCGGGACTAGCGGGCGGGCGGTCACAGATACGCAGTATTTT
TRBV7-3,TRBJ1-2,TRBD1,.,CASSLRDRGLHGYTF,TGTGCCAGCAGCTTACGGGACAGGGGGTTGCATGGCTACACCTTC
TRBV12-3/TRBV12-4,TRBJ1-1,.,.,CASFWGGSSEAFF,TGTGCCAGCTTCTGGGGCGGTTCCTCTGAAGCTTTCTTT
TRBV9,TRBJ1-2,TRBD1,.,CASSVDGTENYGYTF,TGTGCCAGCAGCGTAGATGGGACAGAGAACTATGGCTACACCTTC
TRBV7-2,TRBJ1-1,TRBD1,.,CASSLETGENTEAFF,TGTGCCAGCAGCTTAGAGACAGGGGAGAACACTGAAGCTTTCTTT
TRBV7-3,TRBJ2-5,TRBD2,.,CASSLSGGALETQYF,TGTGCCAGCAGCTTAAGCGGGGGGGCCTTGGAGACCCAGTACTTC
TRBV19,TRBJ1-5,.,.,CASTIIGGSQPQHF,TGTGCCAGTACCATCATAGGGGGAAGCCAGCCCCAGCATTTT
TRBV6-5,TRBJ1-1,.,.,CASSYSFVANEAFF,TGTGCCAGCAGTTACTCGTTCGTTGCGAATGAAGCTTTCTTT
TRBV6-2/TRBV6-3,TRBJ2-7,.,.,CASRPTMAYEQYF,TGTGCCAGCAGACCTACTATGGCCTACGAGCAGTACTTC
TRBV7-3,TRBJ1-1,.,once,CASRTGPEMNTEAFF,TGTGCCAGCAGAACAGGGCCCGAGATGAACACTGAAGCTTTCTTT
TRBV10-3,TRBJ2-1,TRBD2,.,CAIRPGLANDEQFF,TGTGCCATCAGACCGGGACTAGCTAACGATGAGCAGTTCTTC
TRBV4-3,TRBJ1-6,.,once,CASSQDKIGGNSPLHF,TGCGCCAGCAGCCAAGATAAGATCGGCGGGAACTCACCCCTCCACTTT
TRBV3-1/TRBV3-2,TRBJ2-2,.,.,CASSQVGGGANTGELFF,TGTGCCAGCAGCCAAGTTGGAGGGGGCGCGAACACCGGGGAGCTGTTTTTT
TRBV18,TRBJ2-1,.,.,CASSPGGGRYNEQFF,TGTGCCAGCTCACCAGGGGGGGGGCGGTACAATGAGCAGTTCTTC
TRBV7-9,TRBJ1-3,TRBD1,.,CASSPPGAGGGNTIYF,TGTGCCAGCAGCCCTCCCGGGGCAGGGGGCGGAAACACCATATATTTT
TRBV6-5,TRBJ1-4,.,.,CASSYRGSVGEKLFF,TGTGCCAGCAGTTACAGGGGGAGTGTAGGCGAAAAACTGTTTTTT
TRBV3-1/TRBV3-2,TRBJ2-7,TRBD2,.,CASSQDAGGREQYF,TGTGCCAGCAGCCAAGATGCGGGGGGCAGAGAGCAGTACTTC
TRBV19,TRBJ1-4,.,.,CASRRVPGEKLFF,TGTGCCAGTAGGCGGGTCCCTGGTGAAAAACTGTTTTTT
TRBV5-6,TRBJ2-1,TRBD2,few,CASSLEPGAGNEQFF,TGTGCCAGCAGCTTGGAGCCGGGAGCGGGGAATGAGCAGTTCTTC
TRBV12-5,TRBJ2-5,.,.,CASGLRAGIGETQYF,TGTGCTAGTGGTTTGAGAGCTGGAATCGGGGAGACCCAGTACTTC
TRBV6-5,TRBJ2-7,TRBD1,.,CASSYYGRGYEQYF,TGTGCCAGCAGTTACTATGGCAGGGGGTACGAGCAGTACTTC
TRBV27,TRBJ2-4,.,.,CASSSPSTEAKNIQYF,TGTGCCAGCAGTTCCCCCTCGACAGAAGCCAAAAACATTCAGTACTTC
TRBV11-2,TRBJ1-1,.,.,CASSLYDGEAAFF,TGTGCCAGCAGCCTCTACGACGGGGAAGCAGCTTTCTTT
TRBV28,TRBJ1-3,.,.,CASRPPGKTGNTIYF,TGTGCCAGCAGACCCCCAGGGAAGACTGGAAACACCATATATTTT
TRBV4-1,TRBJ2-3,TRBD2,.,CASSQELGELAGGGRNTQYF,TGCGCCAGCAGCCAAGAACTCGGGGAACTAGCGGGGGGTGGTAGGAATACGCAGTATTTT
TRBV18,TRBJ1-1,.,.,CASSPQQGEQTEAFF,TGTGCCAGCTCACCGCAACAGGGAGAACAGACTGAAGCTTTCTTT
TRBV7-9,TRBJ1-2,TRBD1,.,CASSVGGPSYGYTF,TGTGCCAGCAGCGTAGGGGGCCCCAGCTATGGCTACACCTTC
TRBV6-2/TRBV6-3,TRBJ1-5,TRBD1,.,CASSRTGGLKVAQHF,TGTGCCAGCAGCAGGACAGGGGGTTTGAAAGTGGCCCAGCATTTT
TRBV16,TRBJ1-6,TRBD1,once,CASSQHRGMSNSPLHF,TGTGCCAGCAGCCAACACAGGGGGATGAGCAATTCACCCCTCCACTTT